This is a list of T cell receptor beta chains from one sample in a study of T cell repertoires in cytomegalovirus infection. TCRdb processed the reads anew with MiXCR; each CDR3 protein has one entry. The sample has roughly 300,000 distinct CDR3 sequences, under 30% seen once; the top ten hold roughly 13%. Sample: PBMCs. The receptors shown here come from a human donor in good health (CMV status not recorded). Some clones in this sample may be carry-over from other donors' samples. CDR3s include the opening cysteine and the closing phenylalanine or tryptophan. The order of the fields is clone size, V gene, J gene, D gene, CDR3 DNA, CDR3 protein. A D gene is named only where the DNA matches it firmly. A clone size is listed for some rows: how often the clone was seen (once, few, many), or a class if it is expanded.

abundance: many
v_gene: TRBV7-2
j_gene: TRBJ2-1
d_gene: TRBD2
CDR3nt: TGTGCCAGCAGCTCCCTAGCGGGAGGTTTTAATGAGCAGTTCTTC
CDR3aa: CASSSLAGGFNEQFF

abundance: .
v_gene: TRBV3-1
j_gene: TRBJ2-7
d_gene: TRBD1
CDR3nt: TGTGCCAGCAGCTCGCCGGGACAGAACTACGAGCAGTACTTC
CDR3aa: CASSSPGQNYEQYF

abundance: .
v_gene: TRBV11-2
j_gene: TRBJ2-1
d_gene: TRBD1
CDR3nt: TGTGCCAGCAGCCATGCCGGGACAGGGGTTCACAATGAGCAGTTCTTC
CDR3aa: CASSHAGTGVHNEQFF

abundance: few
v_gene: TRBV7-2
j_gene: TRBJ1-6
d_gene: .
CDR3nt: TGTGCCAGCAGTTACACCGGGACATCGGAATCACCCCTCCACTTT
CDR3aa: CASSYTGTSESPLHF

abundance: .
v_gene: TRBV30
j_gene: TRBJ1-2
d_gene: .
CDR3nt: TGTGCCTGGAGTGGAGGCGGGGCCGCAAACACCTTC
CDR3aa: CAWSGGGAANTF

abundance: .
v_gene: TRBV24-1
j_gene: TRBJ2-5
d_gene: .
CDR3nt: TGTGCCACCAGTGAACCCAGCGGAGGGCAAGAGACCCAGTACTTC
CDR3aa: CATSEPSGGQETQYF

abundance: .
v_gene: TRBV28
j_gene: TRBJ1-3
d_gene: .
CDR3nt: TGTGCCAGCAGTTTATTCGGGGGGGTTACTCATTCTGCTGGAAACACCATATATTTT
CDR3aa: CASSLFGGVTHSAGNTIYF

abundance: many
v_gene: TRBV28
j_gene: TRBJ1-1
d_gene: .
CDR3nt: TGTGCCAGCAGTGCCCAATCCACGGGGAACACTGAAGCTTTCTTT
CDR3aa: CASSAQSTGNTEAFF

abundance: .
v_gene: TRBV11-2
j_gene: TRBJ1-5
d_gene: .
CDR3nt: TGTGCCAGCAGCTTAGCAGGGGCGGGCAATCAGCCCCAGCATTTT
CDR3aa: CASSLAGAGNQPQHF

abundance: few
v_gene: TRBV10-3
j_gene: TRBJ1-1
d_gene: .
CDR3nt: TGTGCCATCAGTGAGGGGTTCGGGGGCACTGAAGCTTTCTTT
CDR3aa: CAISEGFGGTEAFF

abundance: .
v_gene: TRBV18
j_gene: TRBJ2-7
d_gene: .
CDR3nt: TGTGCCAGCTCTCTCGAGTTTGGCTACGAGCAGTACTTC
CDR3aa: CASSLEFGYEQYF

abundance: .
v_gene: TRBV6-8
j_gene: TRBJ1-1
d_gene: .
CDR3nt: TGTGCCAGCCAACGTGGGATTAGGAACACTGAAGCTTTCTTT
CDR3aa: CASQRGIRNTEAFF

abundance: once
v_gene: TRBV7-2
j_gene: TRBJ2-2
d_gene: TRBD2
CDR3nt: TGTGCCAGCAGCTTAGTGCCGGCGGGAGGGCCCGGGGAGCTGTTTTTT
CDR3aa: CASSLVPAGGPGELFF

abundance: few
v_gene: TRBV20-1
j_gene: TRBJ2-1
d_gene: .
CDR3nt: TGCAGTGCTAGCCCCCAGAGCGGGTGGGGTTACAATGAGCAGTTCTTC
CDR3aa: CSASPQSGWGYNEQFF

abundance: .
v_gene: TRBV5-1
j_gene: TRBJ2-2
d_gene: .
CDR3nt: TGCGCCAGCAGCTTGGAGAGTGCAAACACCGGGGAGCTGTTTTTT
CDR3aa: CASSLESANTGELFF

abundance: few
v_gene: TRBV28
j_gene: TRBJ1-2
d_gene: .
CDR3nt: TGTGCCAGCAGTTTTTTCCAGTGGGAGTATGGCTACACCTTC
CDR3aa: CASSFFQWEYGYTF